This entry lists 12 T cell receptor beta chains sequenced from one sample in a study of T cell changes during pregnancy in multiple sclerosis. Clones were read by immunoSEQ multiplex PCR, and TCRdb kept only the in-frame ones, dropping some. The repertoire has more than 90,000 clones, 91% of them found once; the top ten carry over 3%. The sample was peripheral blood, taken in the second trimester of pregnancy. These receptor sequences come from a female donor with multiple sclerosis, enrolled in a pregnancy study.

V and J are TRBV7-9 and TRBJ2-3; 11 positions agree with TRBD2. Germline V gives CDR1 SEHNR, CDR2 FQNEAQ (reference sequence). The CDR3 spans 16 residues. V was pared by 1 base and J by 1 base, with 1 base of the junction left unmatched. CDR3 region: CASSLGSGRGTDTQYF. The CDR3 coding sequence is TGTGCCAGCAGCTTAGGTAGCGGGAGGGGCACAGATACGCAGTATTTT.

The J gene is TRBJ2-3, the V gene TRBV27; D ambiguous. The V end lost 3 bases, the J end lost 2 bases, and 9 bases lay between the germline ends. This CDR3 is built from 14 residues. CDR1 MNHEY and CDR2 SMNVEV come from the germline V gene (reference sequence). The CDR3 nucleotides read TGTGCCAGCAGTTTTCAGTCCGTCACAGATACGCAGTATTTT. This codes for CASSFQSVTDTQYF.

The chain uses TRBV5-1 and TRBJ2-3; tentatively, D is TRBD2 (6 bases). The germline CDR1 and CDR2 sequences are SGHRS and YFSETQ. V was clipped by 4 bases and J by 2 bases, with 23 bases between them. The CDR3 runs 18 residues. CDR3 in DNA: TGCGCCAGCAGCCCCCCCGCGGGTAGCGGAGGCTTCACAGATACGCAGTATTTT. This translates into CASSPPAGSGGFTDTQYF.

The chain links TRBV7-9 to TRBJ2-7; D unclear. The V end lost 4 bases, the J end lost 6 bases, and 19 bases lay between the germline ends. This CDR3 region has 15 residues. Germline V gene data show CDR1 as SEHNR and CDR2 as FQNEAQ (reference sequence). CDR3 sequence: CASSSSYPSIGEQYF. CDR3 DNA sequence: TGTGCCAGCAGCTCCTCTTATCCTAGTATAGGCGAGCAGTACTTC.

This sequence joins TRBV19 and TRBJ2-2; D gene unclear. Germline V gene data show CDR1 as LNHDA and CDR2 as SQIVND (reference sequence). CDR3 size: 15 residues. V lost 4 bases and J lost 0, with 9 bases in between. The CDR3 loop is CASSTHPPNTGELFF. The DNA of the CDR3 is TGTGCCAGTAGTACACATCCTCCGAACACCGGGGAGCTGTTTTTT.

The V gene is TRBV5-1, the J gene TRBJ2-7; TRBD1 matches 7 bases. This CDR3 spans 18 amino acids. The germline CDR1 and CDR2 sequences are SGHRS and YFSETQ. V shed 4 bases, J shed 2 bases, and the junction held 18 bases outside the gene matches. CDR3 region: CASSKRSLTGTAAYEQYF. The CDR3 DNA reads TGCGCCAGCAGCAAACGCTCCTTAACCGGGACAGCCGCCTACGAGCAGTACTTC.

The CDR3 loop reads CSVSGGQGIGTEAFF. DNA of the CDR3: TGCAGCGTTTCGGGAGGACAGGGTATAGGCACTGAAGCTTTCTTT. The chain joins TRBV29-1 to TRBJ1-1, with 8 bases matching TRBD1. After removal of 5 bases from V and 4 bases from J, the junction contained 12 bases not matched to a gene. There are 15 residues in the CDR3. CDR1 and CDR2 (germline): SQVTM, ANQGSEA.

The chain has TRBV28 and TRBJ2-7, with 9 positions matching TRBD1. The J segment lost 5 bases and the V segment lost 4 bases, leaving 15 bases of the junction unmatched. This CDR3 has 17 amino acids. The V gene's germline CDR1 is MDHEN and CDR2 SYDVKM. Here the CDR3 DNA reads TGTGCCAGCAGTTCCCTCGAGGTACCGGGACAGGGCGACGAGCAGTACTTC. Amino acids: CASSSLEVPGQGDEQYF.

CDR3: CASSPQGISYEQYF. CDR3 DNA sequence: TGTGCCAGCTCACCCCAGGGGATCTCCTACGAGCAGTACTTC. V gene TRBV18 combines with J gene TRBJ2-7; D is possibly TRBD1 (6 bases). The germline V gene encodes CDR1 KGHSH and CDR2 LQKENI. The CDR3 runs 14 residues. Trimming cost V 3 bases and J 0 bases, with 9 bases left between them.

The rearrangement links TRBV7-8 to TRBJ2-7; 11 bases are a match to TRBD1. Unmatched junction bases numbered 6, after V lost 5 bases and J lost 0 bases. The V gene's germline CDR1 is SGHVS and CDR2 FQNEAQ. This CDR3 has 16 residues. CDR3 nucleotide sequence: TGTGCCAGCAGCGCGGGGGGGACAGGGGGCTCCTACGAGCAGTACTTC. The encoded protein is CASSAGGTGGSYEQYF.

The gene calls are TRBV9 and TRBJ2-6, with a tentative D call TRBD1 (5 bases). CDR1 and CDR2 from the germline V gene are SGDLS and YYNGEE. Trimming removed 4 bases at V and 2 bases at J, with 10 bases between. The CDR3 has 15 amino acids. CDR3 amino acids: CASSPQGAGANVLTF. For the CDR3, the DNA is TGTGCCAGCAGCCCCCAAGGGGCTGGGGCCAACGTCCTGACTTTC.

This sequence joins TRBV6-5 and TRBJ1-5, with 8 nucleotides matching TRBD1. This CDR3 region has 15 residues. Trimming cost V 6 bases and J 4 bases; bases outside gene matches: 8. Germline CDR1 and CDR2: MNHEY and SVGAGI. CDR3 sequence (DNA): TGTGCCAGCAGCGCCCAGGGGGCCTGGAATCAGCCCCAGCATTTT. Protein product: CASSAQGAWNQPQHF.